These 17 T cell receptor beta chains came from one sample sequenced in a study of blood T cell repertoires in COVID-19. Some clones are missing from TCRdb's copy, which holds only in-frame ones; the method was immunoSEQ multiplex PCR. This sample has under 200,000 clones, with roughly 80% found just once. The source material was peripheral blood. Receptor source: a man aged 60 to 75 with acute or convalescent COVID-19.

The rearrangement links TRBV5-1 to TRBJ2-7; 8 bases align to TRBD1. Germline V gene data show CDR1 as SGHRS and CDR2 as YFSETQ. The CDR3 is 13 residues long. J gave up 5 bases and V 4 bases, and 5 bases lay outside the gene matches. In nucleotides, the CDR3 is TGCGCCAGCAGCATTCAGGGGGCCAACGAGCAGTACTTC. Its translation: CASSIQGANEQYF.

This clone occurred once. CDR3 protein: CSVESGQIYNEQFF. Here the CDR3 DNA reads TGCAGCGTTGAATCGGGACAGATATACAATGAGCAGTTCTTC. The chain uses TRBV29-1 and TRBJ2-1, with TRBD1 matching over 7 bases. This CDR3 has 14 residues. Germline CDR1 is SQVTM and CDR2 is ANQGSEA. The V and J ends lost 2 bases and 4 bases, in that order; junction bases with no gene match: 5.

Written as DNA, the CDR3 is TGTGCCAGCAGCCAAGAGAGAAGGGAGAAGCAGTTCTTC. It codes for CASSQERREKQFF. The chain recombines TRBV4-2 with TRBJ2-1, with D perhaps TRBD2 (5 bases). Germline CDR1 is LGHNA and CDR2 is YNFKEQ. CDR3 length: 13 amino acids. Between the trimmed V and J ends, which lost 0 bases and 11 bases, there was a span of 11 bases.

The CDR3 sequence: CASSEDRGSPLHF. CDR3 coding DNA: TGTGCCAGCAGCGAGGACAGGGGTTCACCCCTCCACTTT. The chain has TRBV11-3 and TRBJ1-6, with TRBD1 identical over 9 bases. The J segment lost 9 bases and the V segment lost 5 bases, leaving 2 bases of the junction unmatched. This CDR3 is 13 amino acids long. Germline loops: CDR1 SGHNT, CDR2 YENEEA.

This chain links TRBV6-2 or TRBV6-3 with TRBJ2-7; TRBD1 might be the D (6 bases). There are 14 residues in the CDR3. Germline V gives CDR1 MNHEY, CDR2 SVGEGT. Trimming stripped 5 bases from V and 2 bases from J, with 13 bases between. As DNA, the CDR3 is TGTGCCAGCAGTGCCGGGACACCCACCTACGAGCAGTACTTC. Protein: CASSAGTPTYEQYF.

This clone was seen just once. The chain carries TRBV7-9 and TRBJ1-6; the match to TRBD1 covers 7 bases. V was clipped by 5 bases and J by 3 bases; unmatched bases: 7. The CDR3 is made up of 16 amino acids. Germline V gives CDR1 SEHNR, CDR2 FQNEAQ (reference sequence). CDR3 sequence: CASSPDRELYNSPLHF. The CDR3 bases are TGTGCCAGCAGCCCAGACAGGGAACTCTATAATTCACCCCTCCACTTT.

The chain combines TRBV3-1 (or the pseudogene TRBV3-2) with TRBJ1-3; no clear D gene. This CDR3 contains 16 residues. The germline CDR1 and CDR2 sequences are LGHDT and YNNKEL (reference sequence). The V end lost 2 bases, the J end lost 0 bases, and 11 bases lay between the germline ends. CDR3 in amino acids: CASSQKVGDSGNTIYF. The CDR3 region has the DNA TGTGCCAGCAGCCAAAAGGTCGGGGACTCTGGAAACACCATATATTTT.

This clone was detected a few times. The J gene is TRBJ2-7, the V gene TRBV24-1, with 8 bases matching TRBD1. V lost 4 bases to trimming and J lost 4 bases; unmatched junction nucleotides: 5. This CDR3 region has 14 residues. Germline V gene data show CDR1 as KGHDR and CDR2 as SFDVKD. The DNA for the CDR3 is TGTGCCACCAGTGACCCAAGACAGGGGTACGAGCAGTACTTC. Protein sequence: CATSDPRQGYEQYF.

The CDR3, as DNA: TGTGCCAGCTCAAGACAGGACGTCGCCACTAGCGGGGACAATGAGCAGTTCTTC. Encoded protein: CASSRQDVATSGDNEQFF. V and J are TRBV18 and TRBJ2-1, with 10 bases fitting TRBD2. This CDR3 is 18 amino acids long. The V segment lost 5 bases and the J segment 5 bases; nucleotides outside the gene matches: 15. In germline, CDR1 is KGHSH, CDR2 LQKENI.

The CDR3, as DNA: TGTGCCAGCAGCTTTACAGGGGAAGAGACCCAGTACTTC. It encodes CASSFTGEETQYF. The V and J genes are TRBV5-4 and TRBJ2-5; 7 nucleotides line up with TRBD1. V dropped 2 bases and J dropped 3; count of bases not matched to a gene: 1. This CDR3 is 13 amino acids long. The germline V gene has CDR1 SGHNT and CDR2 YYREEE (reference sequence).

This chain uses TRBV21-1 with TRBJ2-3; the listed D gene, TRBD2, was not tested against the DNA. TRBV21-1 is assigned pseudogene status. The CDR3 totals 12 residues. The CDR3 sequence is CASSFRGDTQYF. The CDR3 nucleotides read TGTGCCAGCAGCTTCCGGGGGGATACGCAGTATTTT.

The CDR3: CASSIEGQGRRGEQYF. The CDR3 nucleotides are TGTGCCAGTAGTATAGAAGGACAGGGCCGAAGGGGGGAGCAGTACTTC. The rearrangement links TRBV19 to TRBJ2-7, with 8 bases aligning to TRBD1. CDR1 LNHDA and CDR2 SQIVND come from the germline V gene (reference sequence). The CDR3 runs 16 residues. V lost 0 bases, J lost 7 bases, and 11 bases stayed unmatched.

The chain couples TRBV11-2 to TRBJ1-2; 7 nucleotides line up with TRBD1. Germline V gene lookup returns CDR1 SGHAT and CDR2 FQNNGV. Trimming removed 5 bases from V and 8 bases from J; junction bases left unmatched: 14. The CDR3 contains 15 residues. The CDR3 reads CASSRTGDPNWGYTF. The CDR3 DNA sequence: TGTGCCAGCAGCCGTACAGGGGACCCCAACTGGGGCTACACCTTC.

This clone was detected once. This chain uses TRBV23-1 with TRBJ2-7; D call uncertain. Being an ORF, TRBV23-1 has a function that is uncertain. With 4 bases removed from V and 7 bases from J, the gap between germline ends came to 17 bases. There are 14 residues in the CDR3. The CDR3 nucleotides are TGCGCCAGCAGTCCCCTCGAAGCGTTTCGAGAGCAGTACTTC. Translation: CASSPLEAFREQYF.

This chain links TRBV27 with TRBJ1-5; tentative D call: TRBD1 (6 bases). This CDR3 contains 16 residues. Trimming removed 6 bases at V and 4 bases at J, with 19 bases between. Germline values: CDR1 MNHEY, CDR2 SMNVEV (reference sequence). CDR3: CASSPYTGNLNQPQHF. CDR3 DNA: TGTGCCAGCAGCCCTTACACAGGGAACCTAAATCAGCCCCAGCATTTT.

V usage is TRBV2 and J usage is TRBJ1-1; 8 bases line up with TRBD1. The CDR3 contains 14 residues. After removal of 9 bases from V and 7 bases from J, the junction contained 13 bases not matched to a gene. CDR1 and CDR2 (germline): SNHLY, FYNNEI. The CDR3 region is CARYRGTSQGEAFF. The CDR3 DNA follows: TGTGCCAGATACAGGGGGACGAGTCAGGGTGAAGCTTTCTTT.

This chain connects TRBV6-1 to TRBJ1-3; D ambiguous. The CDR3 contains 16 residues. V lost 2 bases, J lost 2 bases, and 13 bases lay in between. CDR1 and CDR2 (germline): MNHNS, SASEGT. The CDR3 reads CASSELEVPTGNTIYF. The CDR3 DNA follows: TGTGCCAGCAGTGAATTGGAGGTCCCCACTGGAAACACCATATATTTT.